The sequence of this T cell receptor (beta chain) was determined in a study of blood T cell repertoires in COVID-19. Germline CDR1 reads LNHNV; CDR2 reads YYDKDF (reference sequence). Trimming shortened V by 0 bases and J by 2 bases, and 8 bases separated the two germline ends. The CDR3 covers 15 residues. Assay: immunoSEQ multiplex PCR; the TCRdb copy retains only in-frame clones and omits some. This sample has some 300,000 clones, with over 85% found just once. This chain links TRBV15 with TRBJ1-3, with D possibly matching TRBD1 (5 bases). The TCR comes from a woman between 50 and 59 years old who had been exposed to COVID-19. Sequenced: PBMCs or T cells enriched from blood (not recorded which). The CDR3 DNA reads as TGTGCCACCAGCAGAGATCCAGGGACTGGAAACACCATATATTTT. This sequence encodes CATSRDPGTGNTIYF.